Below are 5 T cell receptor beta chains sequenced from a single sample in a study of T cells in Graves' hyperthyroidism and ophthalmopathy. Amplification of TCR beta CDR3 regions used RNA as the template. The HTBI primer set drove a first-round RT-PCR of the TCR CDR3. Each CDR3 protein gets one entry after TCRdb re-called the multiplex PCR reads with MiXCR. The sample has roughly 510,000 distinct CDR3 sequences, about 45% seen once. Sequenced material: peripheral blood or thyroid tissue (not recorded which). These receptor sequences come from an adult woman with Graves' disease, either hyperthyroidism or ophthalmopathy (not recorded which).

The chain is built from TRBV7-9 and TRBJ2-2; D is tentatively TRBD1 or TRBD2 (5 bases each). The CDR3 runs to 18 residues. Germline-derived CDR1 and CDR2 are SEHNR and FQNEAQ (reference sequence). The V and J ends lost 5 bases and 1 base respectively, with 20 bases between them. The CDR3 bases are TGTGCCAGCAGCCCCTGGGGGTTGGTCGGAGAGAACACCGGGGAGCTGTTTTTT. Residues: CASSPWGLVGENTGELFF.

The V gene is TRBV6-1, the J gene TRBJ2-7; tentative D call: TRBD1 (5 bases). There are 13 residues in the CDR3. V was cut by 6 bases and J by 0 bases, with 9 bases left in between. Germline CDR1 and CDR2: MNHNS and SASEGT. CDR3 protein: CASSRVLSYEQYF. CDR3 nucleotide sequence: TGTGCCAGCAGCAGGGTACTCTCCTACGAGCAGTACTTC.

Many counts were recorded for this clonotype. The chain is built from TRBV6-2 or TRBV6-3 and TRBJ1-5; D gene uncertain. The CDR3 consists of 13 residues. Germline V lookup: CDR1 MNHEY, CDR2 SVGEGT. V was trimmed by 7 bases and J by 3 bases, leaving 10 bases between them. The DNA of the CDR3 is TGTGCCAGCACCTCCGATTTCAATCAGCCCCAGCATTTT. This gives the protein CASTSDFNQPQHF.

This clonotype was observed a few times. The rearrangement links TRBV2 to TRBJ2-2, with a possible D match to TRBD1 (5 bases). CDR1 is SNHLY and CDR2 is FYNNEI in the germline V gene. Trimming removed 7 bases from V and 4 bases from J, with 7 bases in between. This CDR3 spans 12 amino acids. CDR3 in amino acids: CASKTGTGELFF. DNA for the CDR3: TGTGCCAGCAAAACAGGCACCGGGGAGCTGTTTTTT.

As DNA, the CDR3 is TGTGCCAGTATGGGGGCCGGGGAGACCCAGTACTTC. It codes for CASMGAGETQYF. The V and J genes are TRBV6-1 and TRBJ2-5; the D gene is possibly TRBD1 (6 bases). Looked up from germline, CDR1 is MNHNS and CDR2 is SASEGT. The CDR3 has 12 amino acids. V was trimmed by 9 bases and J by 5 bases, leaving 13 bases between them.